These 29 T cell receptor beta chains were all obtained from the same sample, sequenced in a study of blood T cells in healthy people across ages. A second PCR of roughly 7 to 11 cycles used a sample-barcoded 5' primer and a J-beta primer mix. TCRdb re-called the 5' RACE reads through MiXCR, storing one row per CDR3 protein. This table has roughly 800,000 distinct CDR3 sequences, 20% to 30% appearing once. The same sample was also used in a study of T cells of mothers and their children.

Source material: blood. The source is a boy between 10 and 17 years old in good health.

The table lists this clonotype with a few counts. V gene TRBV5-1 combines with J gene TRBJ2-7, with D perhaps matching TRBD1 (6 bases). Trimming left V 3 bases short and J 0 bases short, with 13 bases between. This CDR3 is built from 15 residues. From germline, CDR1 is SGHRS and CDR2 YFSETQ. The CDR3 DNA reads TGCGCCAGCAGCTCCAGACAGGAACTCTCCTACGAGCAGTACTTC. This sequence encodes CASSSRQELSYEQYF.

The gene calls are TRBV5-1 and TRBJ2-5; tentatively, D is TRBD2 (5 bases). This CDR3 spans 14 amino acids. Germline V gene lookup returns CDR1 SGHRS and CDR2 YFSETQ. Trimming removed 6 bases at V and 3 bases at J, with 15 bases between. CDR3 sequence (DNA): TGCGCCAGCACTCGAGGGCAGAAGGAAGAGACCCAGTACTTC. It codes for CASTRGQKEETQYF.

This clonotype has only a few counts. This sequence joins TRBV7-9 and TRBJ2-5, with D unresolved. The CDR3 covers 12 residues. The V gene's germline CDR1 is SEHNR and CDR2 FQNEAQ (reference sequence). The V and J ends lost 3 bases and 2 bases respectively, with 4 bases between them. The CDR3, as DNA: TGTGCCAGCAGCTTTACACAAGAGACCCAGTACTTC. Residues: CASSFTQETQYF.

CDR3 coding DNA: TGTGCCAGCACCTACCGGGCGGGGGGCAAGGGGACTGAAGCTTTCTTT. Translating gives CASTYRAGGKGTEAFF. The V gene is TRBV6-6, the J gene TRBJ1-1; D is possibly TRBD1 (6 bases). CDR3 size: 16 residues. CDR1 and CDR2 from the germline V gene are MNHNY and SVGAGI (reference sequence). V dropped 7 bases and J dropped 5 bases, with 23 bases sitting between them.

This chain joins TRBV12-3 or TRBV12-4 and TRBJ2-7; D ambiguous. V was trimmed by 5 bases and J by 6 bases, leaving 17 bases between them. This CDR3 contains 14 residues. The DNA for the CDR3 is TGTGCCAGCAGTGACGGACCTAGAGGAGCCGAGCAGTACTTC. Its translation: CASSDGPRGAEQYF.

This clonotype was detected a few times. V and J are TRBV20-1 and TRBJ2-1; TRBD2 aligns across 9 bases. This CDR3 has 18 residues. With 6 bases clipped from V and 2 bases from J, the junction kept 17 bases outside the gene matches. Germline V gene lookup returns CDR1 DFQATT and CDR2 SNEGSKA (reference sequence). CDR3 bases: TGCAGTGCCAGGTTATTGGCGGGGGGGAAAGGACCCTACAATGAGCAGTTCTTC. This codes for CSARLLAGGKGPYNEQFF.

The table lists this clonotype with a few counts. The rearrangement joins TRBV3-1 to TRBJ2-1; 11 bases agree with TRBD2. Trimming removed 0 bases from V and 10 bases from J; junction bases left unmatched: 5. The CDR3 has 15 residues. Germline V gene sequence: CDR1 LGHDT, CDR2 YNNKEL (reference sequence). The CDR3: CASSQDLPSGGEQFF. The DNA of the CDR3 is TGTGCCAGCAGCCAAGATCTCCCTAGCGGGGGGGAGCAGTTCTTC.

This clonotype was seen only a few times. The chain uses TRBV3-1 and TRBJ2-5; no firm D call. Trimming took 0 bases from V and 9 from J, leaving 8 bases between them. Looked up from germline, CDR1 is LGHDT and CDR2 is YNNKEL (reference sequence). CDR3 length: 12 residues. CDR3 protein: CASSQDAPPQYF. The CDR3 bases are TGTGCCAGCAGCCAAGATGCACCACCCCAGTACTTC.

The chain links TRBV20-1 to TRBJ2-5; 9 bases are a match to TRBD1. The J call could be wrong; TRBJ2-7 is a better fit for the DNA end. Per the germline V gene, CDR1 is DFQATT and CDR2 is SNEGSKA (reference sequence). CDR3 length equals 12 residues. The CDR3 DNA follows: TGCAGTGCTCACAGGGGGCTAAGCGAGCAGTACTTC. Translated, it gives CSAHRGLSEQYF.

This clonotype was counted a few times. The chain links TRBV19 to TRBJ1-5, with D maybe TRBD1 (6 bases). V was pared by 6 bases and J by 3 bases, with 9 bases between. Germline assignment: CDR1 LNHDA and CDR2 SQIVND (reference sequence). The CDR3 contains 13 residues. The CDR3 DNA sequence: TGTGCCAGTAGCCGGACAGTCAATCAGCCCCAGCATTTT. It encodes CASSRTVNQPQHF.

This clonotype has at least ten counts. The chain joins TRBV7-3 to TRBJ1-1; D unresolved. CDR3 length: 13 residues. Germline V gives CDR1 SGHTA, CDR2 FQGTGA. V was shortened by 0 bases and J by 1 base, with 3 bases between the two germline ends. The CDR3 loop is CASSLTRNTEAFF. The CDR3 nucleotides are TGTGCCAGCAGCTTAACGAGGAACACTGAAGCTTTCTTT. The entire variable domain, with the rest obtained from reference TRBV7-3 and TRBJ1-1, is as follows: GAGVSQTPSNKVTEKGKYVELRCDPISGHTALYWYRQSLGQGPEFLIYFQGTGAADDSGLPNDRFFAVRPEGSVSTLKIQRTERGDSAVYLCASSLTRNTEAFFGQGTRLTVV.

This chain joins TRBV12-3 or TRBV12-4 and TRBJ2-4, with D possibly being TRBD2 (5 bases). V was cut by 2 bases and J by 10 bases, with 12 bases left in between. This CDR3 comprises 13 residues. In DNA form, the CDR3 reads TGTGCCAGCAGTTTACGTCTTCCGGGAATTCAGTACTTC. Translation: CASSLRLPGIQYF.

The rearrangement links TRBV4-1 to TRBJ1-1, with unresolved D. This CDR3 spans 15 amino acids. Germline V lookup: CDR1 MGHRA, CDR2 YSYEKL. V gave up 2 bases and J gave up 1 base, with 11 bases separating them. The CDR3 DNA reads as TGCGCCAGCAGCCAAAATATTGCCAGGAACACTGAAGCTTTCTTT. Translated: CASSQNIARNTEAFF.

The V call is TRBV14, the J call TRBJ2-3; 9 bases are a match to TRBD2. Per germline, CDR1 SGHDN and CDR2 FVKESK. This CDR3 spans 16 amino acids. Trimming at V came to 3 bases and at J to 2 bases, leaving 6 bases not matched to a gene. The CDR3 region is CASSQLAGEFTDTQYF. DNA for the CDR3: TGTGCCAGCAGCCAGTTAGCGGGGGAGTTCACAGATACGCAGTATTTT.

This clonotype was observed a handful of times. This rearrangement joins TRBV7-2 to TRBJ1-6; D call uncertain. The CDR3 covers 13 residues. Trimming took off 5 bases at V and 14 bases at J, with 16 bases between the two ends. The germline V gene has CDR1 SGHTA and CDR2 FQGNSA. The CDR3 DNA sequence: TGTGCCAGCAGCACCGAACGACGTCGCACCCTCCACTTT. It yields the protein CASSTERRRTLHF.

The J gene is TRBJ2-7, the V gene TRBV5-1; TRBD2 aligns across 8 bases. Matching the DNA end better, TRBJ2-1 makes the J call doubtful. Looked up from germline, CDR1 is SGHRS and CDR2 is YFSETQ. The CDR3 totals 15 residues. CDR3 sequence reads: CASSLAERGYNEQFF. The CDR3 coding sequence is TGCGCCAGCAGCTTGGCGGAGCGGGGGTACAATGAGCAGTTCTTC.

This clonotype was seen more than once but under ten times. V usage is TRBV9 and J usage is TRBJ1-4; D gene unclear. Deletions cut 5 bases from V and 6 bases from J, with 17 bases between. The CDR3 runs to 15 residues. Germline values: CDR1 SGDLS, CDR2 YYNGEE. CDR3 nucleotide sequence: TGTGCCAGCAGTAGAGATGTGGGGAGTTATGAAAAACTGTTTTTT. Protein sequence: CASSRDVGSYEKLFF.

This clonotype was counted only a few times. The V call is TRBV6-6, the J call TRBJ1-4, with 9 positions matching TRBD1. Unmatched junction bases numbered 12, after V lost 5 bases and J lost 8 bases. The germline V gene encodes CDR1 MNHNY and CDR2 SVGAGI (reference sequence). The CDR3 is 16 residues long. CDR3 in amino acids: CASSNRDRELNEKLFF. The CDR3 nucleotides are TGTGCCAGCAGTAACCGGGACAGGGAATTGAACGAAAAACTGTTTTTT.

This clonotype was observed a handful of times. The chain carries TRBV9 and TRBJ2-7; 8 bases match TRBD1. Looked up from germline, CDR1 is SGDLS and CDR2 is YYNGEE. The J segment lost 3 bases and the V segment lost 2 bases, leaving 4 bases of the junction unmatched. The CDR3 is 14 residues long. The DNA for the CDR3 is TGTGCCAGCAGCGTCGGGACAGGACACTACGAGCAGTACTTC. Protein: CASSVGTGHYEQYF.

This chain uses TRBV28 with TRBJ1-2, with no clear D. The V and J ends lost 3 bases and 0 bases respectively, with 8 bases between them. Looked up from germline, CDR1 is MDHEN and CDR2 is SYDVKM. The CDR3 consists of 14 residues. DNA of the CDR3: TGTGCCAGCAGTTTGACGTATGCTAACTATGGCTACACCTTC. Amino acid sequence: CASSLTYANYGYTF.

The chain has TRBV12-5 and TRBJ2-1; D is unresolved. V was trimmed by 2 bases and J by 6 bases, leaving 8 bases between them. Germline CDR1 LGHNT, CDR2 FRNRAP. The CDR3 has 13 amino acids. The CDR3 loop reads CASGLPVTNEQFF. The CDR3 nucleotides are TGTGCTAGTGGTTTGCCGGTTACCAATGAGCAGTTCTTC.

Only a few counts were recorded for this clonotype. This chain connects TRBV27 to TRBJ2-5; D may be TRBD2 (6 bases). The tail of the sequence fits TRBJ2-7 better, so the J call may be wrong. Germline CDR1 MNHEY, CDR2 SMNVEV (reference sequence). The length of the CDR3 is 14 residues. CDR3 protein: CASSAPGRGDEQYF. CDR3 nucleotides: TGTGCCAGCAGTGCCCCCGGGCGGGGAGACGAGCAGTACTTC.

The chain carries TRBV12-3 or TRBV12-4 and TRBJ2-2, with TRBD1 matching 7 bases. The CDR3 sequence is 16 residues long. V gave up 5 bases and J gave up 8 bases; unmatched junction bases: 14. The CDR3 region is CASSPGTVMTGGELFF. The CDR3 DNA follows: TGTGCCAGCAGTCCCGGGACAGTTATGACAGGAGGGGAGCTGTTTTTT.

This clonotype has just a few counts. The CDR3 DNA follows: TGTGCCAGCAGTTTAGGTTCAGGGGGCGGTGGCTACACCTTC. It codes for CASSLGSGGGGYTF. The chain joins TRBV27 to TRBJ1-2; TRBD1 aligns across 8 bases. CDR1 is MNHEY and CDR2 is SMNVEV in the germline V gene (reference sequence). V lost 2 bases, J lost 7 bases, and 6 bases stayed unmatched. This CDR3 is 14 amino acids long.

This chain joins TRBV12-3 or TRBV12-4 and TRBJ2-3; the D gene could be TRBD1 or TRBD2 (6 bases each). Trimming pared 5 bases from V and 8 bases from J, leaving 14 bases between. The CDR3 consists of 13 residues. This chain's CDR3 is CASSPLEGGTQYF. CDR3 in DNA: TGTGCCAGCAGTCCCCTGGAGGGGGGTACGCAGTATTTT.

At least ten counts were recorded for this clonotype. J is TRBJ2-5 and V is TRBV20-1, with no clear D. V lost 0 bases and J lost 4, with 21 bases in between. Germline loops: CDR1 DFQATT, CDR2 SNEGSKA (reference sequence). There are 17 residues in the CDR3. The CDR3 coding sequence is TGCAGTGCTAGAGATGAGTCGGGTTACCGAGGTGTAGAGACCCAGTACTTC. This gives the protein CSARDESGYRGVETQYF.

The chain employs TRBV9 and TRBJ2-5, with a weak D call TRBD1 (6 bases). The V gene lost 4 bases and the J gene lost 3 bases, with 13 bases spanning the gap. Germline V gives CDR1 SGDLS, CDR2 YYNGEE. The CDR3 spans 14 residues. CDR3 region: CASSPGNREETQYF. The CDR3 DNA follows: TGTGCCAGCAGCCCCGGGAACAGGGAAGAGACCCAGTACTTC. Based on the CDR3 plus reference TRBV9 and TRBJ2-5, the full variable domain is DSGVTQTPKHLITATGQRVTLRCSPRSGDLSVYWYQQSLDQGLQFLIQYYNGEERAKGNILERFSAQQFPDLHSELNLSSLELGDSALYFCASSPGNREETQYFGPGTRLLVL.

J is TRBJ2-3 and V is TRBV6-4, with TRBD1 as a possible D gene (7 bases). This CDR3 spans 15 amino acids. V shed 6 bases and J shed 4 bases, with 17 bases lying between them. Per the germline V gene, CDR1 is MRHNA and CDR2 is SNTAGT. The CDR3 region is CASSPSQGGADTQYF. CDR3 in DNA: TGTGCCAGCAGCCCAAGCCAGGGGGGAGCAGATACGCAGTATTTT.

This clonotype was seen only a few times. The rearrangement joins TRBV12-3 or TRBV12-4 to TRBJ1-3; D uncertain. CDR3 length: 14 residues. Trimming stripped 3 bases from V and 0 bases from J, with 6 bases between. In nucleotides, the CDR3 is TGTGCCAGCAGTTTCCTGGACTCTGGAAACACCATATATTTT. Amino acids: CASSFLDSGNTIYF.